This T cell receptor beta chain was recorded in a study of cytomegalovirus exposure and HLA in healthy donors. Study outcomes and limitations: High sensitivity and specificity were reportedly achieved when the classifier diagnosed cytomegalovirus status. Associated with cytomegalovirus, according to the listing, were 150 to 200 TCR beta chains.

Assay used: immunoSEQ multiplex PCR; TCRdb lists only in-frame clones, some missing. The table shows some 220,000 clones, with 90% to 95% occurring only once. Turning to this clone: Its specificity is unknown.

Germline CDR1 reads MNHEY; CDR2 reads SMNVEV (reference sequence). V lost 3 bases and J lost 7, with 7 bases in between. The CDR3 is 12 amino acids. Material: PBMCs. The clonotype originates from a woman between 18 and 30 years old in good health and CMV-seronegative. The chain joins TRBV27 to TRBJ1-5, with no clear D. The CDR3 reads CASSFPGQPQHF. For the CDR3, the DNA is TGTGCCAGCAGTTTCCCGGGGCAGCCCCAGCATTTT.